This TCR beta chain was obtained from a study of breast tumors, draining lymph nodes, adjacent tissues. MiXCR, applied by TCRdb to the multiplex PCR reads, yields one record per CDR3 protein. The sample lists 200,000 to 250,000 distinct CDR3 sequences; approximately 30% were seen once. This clonotype has only a few counts. Breast cancer patients provided tissue from their axillary draining lymph nodes. V was clipped by 3 bases and J by 4 bases; unmatched bases: 5. Germline-derived CDR1 and CDR2 are LGHDT and YNNKEL (reference sequence). The CDR3 consists of 14 residues. This clonotype was obtained from a female donor with breast cancer. Some clones in this sample may be carry-over from other donors' samples. Sequenced sample: axillary lymph node tissue. This chain uses TRBV3-1 with TRBJ1-1; 7 positions agree with TRBD1. CDR3 region: CASSHPGGATEAFF. In nucleotides, the CDR3 is TGTGCCAGCAGCCACCCAGGGGGGGCCACTGAAGCTTTCTTT.